Given below is one T cell receptor (beta chain) in context. This sample is part of a study of blood T cell repertoires in COVID-19. About the research overall: T cells, B-cell-depleted T cells, or PBMCs supplied cDNA or gDNA.

Repertoires were generated with immunoSEQ multiplex PCR, while TCRdb's copy carries only in-frame clones and drops some. The table lists fewer than 110,000 clones, approximately 88% of them singletons, with roughly 6.6% in the top ten. CDR3 length: 15 amino acids. Germline V gene sequence: CDR1 SGHNT, CDR2 YENEEA. Trimming cost V 5 bases and J 8 bases; bases outside gene matches: 10. Material: peripheral blood. The rearrangement links TRBV11-3 to TRBJ2-1; 9 positions match TRBD2. This sequence was found in a man aged 45-65 years with active or convalescent COVID-19. CDR3 bases: TGTGCCAGCAGCCCCTCACGGGGCGGGAGGGATGAGCAGTTCTTC. Its translation is CASSPSRGGRDEQFF.